Presented here are 30 T cell receptor beta chains from one specimen sequenced in a study of control samples from healthy donors and cancer patients. Repertoires were generated with immunoSEQ multiplex PCR, while TCRdb's copy carries only in-frame clones and drops some. The profile shows 120,000 or so clones, about 90% of them singletons. Material for sequencing was blood. The receptor source for this set is a man between 60 and 75 years old in good health.

This clone is a singleton in its sample. CDR3 protein: CASSLVPPSASGSNTQYF. CDR3 nucleotides: TGTGCCAGCAGCTTAGTTCCCCCCTCCGCTAGCGGTTCAAATACGCAGTATTTT. The gene calls are TRBV7-2 and TRBJ2-3; 7 bases align to TRBD2. Trimming removed 1 base from V and 7 bases from J; junction bases left unmatched: 17. Germline V gene data show CDR1 as SGHTA and CDR2 as FQGNSA. The CDR3 has 18 amino acids.

This clone was seen a single time. The chain is built from TRBV9 and TRBJ2-2; the D call may be TRBD1 or TRBD2 (5 bases each). Trimming left V 6 bases short and J 5 bases short, with 11 bases between. The CDR3 extends over 13 amino acids. Germline-derived CDR1 and CDR2 are SGDLS and YYNGEE. CDR3 coding DNA: TGTGCCAGCACCGTGGGGGAGACCGGGGAGCTGTTTTTT. Amino acids: CASTVGETGELFF.

The chain couples TRBV18 to TRBJ1-5, with D perhaps TRBD1 (6 bases). CDR3 length: 14 residues. Germline values: CDR1 KGHSH, CDR2 LQKENI. V lost 4 bases to trimming and J lost 3 bases, with 10 bases between them. CDR3 DNA: TGTGCCAGCTCACTGGGGGCAGCCAATCAGCCCCAGCATTTT. The encoded protein is CASSLGAANQPQHF.

This chain connects TRBV11-2 to TRBJ2-3; 9 nucleotides agree with TRBD2. J lost 4 bases, V lost 2 bases, and 7 bases had no gene match. Germline CDR1 reads SGHAT; CDR2 reads FQNNGV. CDR3 length equals 16 residues. The CDR3 reads CASSLSASGVADTQYF. The CDR3 region has the DNA TGTGCCAGCAGCTTATCGGCTAGCGGGGTCGCAGATACGCAGTATTTT.

The chain carries TRBV5-1 and TRBJ1-4; D call uncertain. The CDR3 length is 9 residues. V dropped 10 bases and J dropped 8 bases, with 6 bases sitting between them. Germline CDR1 reads SGHRS; CDR2 reads YFSETQ. The CDR3 DNA sequence: TGCGCCCCCGGCGAAAAACTGTTTTTT. Its translation is CAPGEKLFF.

This rearrangement joins TRBV5-1 to TRBJ2-3; D possibly corresponds to TRBD1 (6 bases). The CDR3 is made up of 15 amino acids. CDR1 and CDR2 from the germline V gene are SGHRS and YFSETQ. Trimming left V 7 bases short and J 2 bases short, with 17 bases between. In DNA form, the CDR3 reads TGCGCCAGCTGGGAGACAGGCCTCATCACAGATACGCAGTATTTT. Amino acid sequence: CASWETGLITDTQYF.

The chain has TRBV7-9 and TRBJ1-2, with D perhaps TRBD1 (6 bases). CDR3 length: 15 residues. Trimming stripped 5 bases from V and 4 bases from J, with 17 bases between. Germline V gene data show CDR1 as SEHNR and CDR2 as FQNEAQ (reference sequence). The CDR3 protein is CASSQTGGQGYGYTF. In DNA form, the CDR3 reads TGTGCCAGCAGCCAGACAGGAGGTCAGGGCTATGGCTACACCTTC.

The rearrangement links TRBV12-3 or TRBV12-4 to TRBJ2-7; D may be TRBD1 (5 bases). CDR3 length: 12 residues. V lost 5 bases, J lost 4 bases, and 9 bases lay in between. CDR3: CASSHQGYEQYF. Written as DNA, the CDR3 is TGTGCCAGCAGTCATCAGGGTTACGAGCAGTACTTC.

The chain is built from TRBV28 and TRBJ2-5, with D hard to call. Trimming shortened V by 2 bases and J by 5 bases, and 6 bases separated the two germline ends. The length of the CDR3 is 12 residues. CDR1 and CDR2 from the germline V gene are MDHEN and SYDVKM. The CDR3 bases are TGTGCCAGCAGTTTAAATAGCGAGACCCAGTACTTC. Translated, it gives CASSLNSETQYF.

In this sample, this clone turned up once. The V gene is TRBV12-3 or TRBV12-4, the J gene TRBJ1-3; D is unresolved. Trimming left V 5 bases short and J 4 bases short, with 9 bases between. There are 13 residues in the CDR3. The CDR3 region has the DNA TGTGCCAGCAGTCAAGTGGACGGAAACACCATATATTTT. Its translation: CASSQVDGNTIYF.

The chain is built from TRBV28 and TRBJ1-2, with TRBD1 as a possible D gene (5 bases). Germline values: CDR1 MDHEN, CDR2 SYDVKM. The CDR3 totals 13 residues. V lost 8 bases and J 4 bases, leaving 14 bases between the germline ends. The CDR3 nucleotides are TGTGCCAGCCATACCGGGGCAGGCTATGGCTACACCTTC. Its protein product is CASHTGAGYGYTF.

The J gene is TRBJ1-6, the V gene TRBV2; 9 bases agree with TRBD1. CDR1 and CDR2 from the germline V gene are SNHLY and FYNNEI. Trimming took 10 bases from V and 7 from J; bases not matched to a gene: 11. The CDR3 covers 15 residues. CDR3 amino acids: CATTPGQGGNSPLHF. For the CDR3, the DNA is TGTGCCACCACTCCGGGACAGGGAGGCAATTCACCCCTCCACTTT.

V gene TRBV7-3 combines with J gene TRBJ1-5; D not resolved. CDR1 and CDR2 from the germline V gene are SGHTA and FQGTGA. The CDR3 contains 14 residues. The germline V and J ends were trimmed by 0 bases and 4 bases, with 7 bases remaining between them. CDR3 residues: CASSLTGPNQPQHF. The CDR3, as DNA: TGTGCCAGCAGCTTAACCGGCCCTAATCAGCCCCAGCATTTT.

J is TRBJ1-2 and V is TRBV24-1; tentative D call: TRBD1 (6 bases). Trimming stripped 4 bases from V and 4 bases from J, with 18 bases between. Germline CDR1 is KGHDR and CDR2 is SFDVKD. The CDR3 runs 16 residues. This CDR3 is CATSEPTGSGRYGYTF. The CDR3 DNA reads as TGTGCCACCAGTGAGCCCACAGGGTCCGGACGCTATGGCTACACCTTC.

The chain combines TRBV19 with TRBJ2-2; TRBD2 might be the D (5 bases). V lost 5 bases and J lost 6, with 7 bases in between. From germline, CDR1 is LNHDA and CDR2 SQIVND (reference sequence). The CDR3 is made up of 12 amino acids. The CDR3 nucleotides read TGTGCCAGTAGTGGAGGAGCCGGGGAGCTGTTTTTT. Protein sequence: CASSGGAGELFF.

This clone was seen a few times. V and J are TRBV5-1 and TRBJ2-5, with 11 bases identical to TRBD1. Germline V gives CDR1 SGHRS, CDR2 YFSETQ. CDR3 length: 16 residues. Trimming cost V 0 bases and J 5 bases; bases outside gene matches: 6. The CDR3 region is CASSLVGTGGSETQYF. The CDR3 coding sequence is TGCGCCAGCAGCTTGGTGGGGACAGGGGGATCGGAGACCCAGTACTTC.

This chain connects TRBV30 to TRBJ2-5; the match to TRBD2 covers 14 bases. The ends lost 1 base at V and 4 bases at J; junction bases unmatched: 2. The CDR3 runs to 15 residues. Germline CDR1 GTSNPN, CDR2 SVGIG (reference sequence). CDR3 residues: CAWSAGLAGVETQYF. In DNA, the CDR3 is TGTGCCTGGAGTGCGGGACTAGCGGGGGTAGAGACCCAGTACTTC.

The rearrangement links TRBV21-1 to TRBJ1-1. TRBV21-1 is an annotated pseudogene. CDR3 length: 14 amino acids. In DNA form, the CDR3 reads TGTGCCAGCAGTTACTCAGGAGTGAACACTGAAGCTTTCTTT. It translates to CASSYSGVNTEAFF.

The rearrangement uses TRBV5-1 and TRBJ1-3, with no clear D. Germline CDR1 is SGHRS and CDR2 is YFSETQ. The CDR3 sequence is 15 residues long. Trimming left V 0 bases short and J 1 base short, with 8 bases between. CDR3 protein: CASSLGSLSGNTIYF. The CDR3 nucleotides read TGCGCCAGCAGCTTGGGGTCCTTATCTGGAAACACCATATATTTT.

The rearrangement joins TRBV27 to TRBJ1-2, with unresolved D. This CDR3 region has 12 residues. Germline V gives CDR1 MNHEY, CDR2 SMNVEV (reference sequence). V shed 2 bases and J shed 8 bases, with 9 bases lying between them. The DNA for the CDR3 is TGTGCCAGCAGTTTAAAGGGTGAGGGCTACACCTTC. Amino acid sequence: CASSLKGEGYTF.

The V gene is TRBV2, the J gene TRBJ1-6; D is uncertain. The V end was cut by 2 bases, the J end by 6 bases, with 8 bases between. The CDR3 runs to 14 residues. The V gene's germline CDR1 is SNHLY and CDR2 FYNNEI. The CDR3 nucleotides read TGTGCCAGCAGTGAAACACCAGCTAATTCACCCCTCCACTTT. Amino acid sequence: CASSETPANSPLHF.

The V and J genes are TRBV28 and TRBJ1-2; no definite D call. The germline V and J ends were trimmed by 5 bases and 0 bases, with 4 bases remaining between them. Germline lookup yields CDR1 MDHEN and CDR2 SYDVKM. CDR3 length: 12 residues. The CDR3 loop is CASSLPNYGYTF. The CDR3 coding sequence is TGTGCCAGCAGTCTCCCTAACTATGGCTACACCTTC.

This chain uses TRBV19 with TRBJ1-5; TRBD1 is a possible D gene (5 bases). Germline CDR1 is LNHDA and CDR2 is SQIVND (reference sequence). V shed 7 bases and J shed 8 bases, with 15 bases lying between them. The CDR3 totals 13 residues. CDR3 region: CASNMGGGEPQHF. CDR3 DNA: TGTGCCAGTAATATGGGGGGGGGTGAGCCCCAGCATTTT.

This chain connects TRBV7-2 to TRBJ2-1, with D perhaps TRBD2 (7 bases). CDR3 length: 15 residues. The germline CDR1 and CDR2 sequences are SGHTA and FQGNSA. Trimming left V 5 bases short and J 6 bases short, with 17 bases between. The CDR3 region is CASSLDGGGPNEQFF. The DNA for the CDR3 is TGTGCCAGCAGCCTCGATGGGGGGGGCCCCAATGAGCAGTTCTTC.

This sequence joins TRBV9 and TRBJ2-1; tentative D call: TRBD1 (6 bases). CDR1 is SGDLS and CDR2 is YYNGEE in the germline V gene. The V and J ends lost 2 bases and 0 bases respectively, with 12 bases between them. The CDR3 extends over 16 amino acids. CDR3 DNA sequence: TGTGCCAGCAGCGTCAAGGGACACAGCTCCTACAATGAGCAGTTCTTC. This sequence encodes CASSVKGHSSYNEQFF.

This chain links TRBV30 with TRBJ1-2, with 11 nucleotides matching TRBD1. This CDR3 comprises 15 residues. Losses at the gene ends were 3 bases for V and 7 bases for J; bases not matched to a gene: 10. The germline CDR1 and CDR2 sequences are GTSNPN and SVGIG (reference sequence). CDR3 bases: TGTGCCTGGAGGCACAGTGGGACAGGGGGTATTGGCTACACCTTC. Its translation: CAWRHSGTGGIGYTF.

The CDR3: CATSDLYGGELFF. CDR3 bases: TGTGCCACCAGTGATTTGTATGGGGGGGAGCTGTTTTTT. The rearrangement uses TRBV24-1 and TRBJ2-2; D is unclear. Germline V gives CDR1 KGHDR, CDR2 SFDVKD. The CDR3 has 13 amino acids. Trimming shortened V by 0 bases and J by 8 bases, and 6 bases separated the two germline ends.

The rearrangement uses TRBV2 and TRBJ2-6; no clear D. CDR3 length equals 16 residues. Germline V lookup: CDR1 SNHLY, CDR2 FYNNEI. V was pared by 7 bases and J by 4 bases, with 17 bases between. DNA of the CDR3: TGTGCCAGCATATTAGGTAGGGTGACAGGGGCCAACGTCCTGACTTTC. Its protein is CASILGRVTGANVLTF.

This clone has a single count. The chain couples TRBV28 to TRBJ1-2, with 7 bases that match TRBD1. V dropped 5 bases and J dropped 7; count of bases not matched to a gene: 7. The CDR3 extends over 13 amino acids. Germline V gene data show CDR1 as MDHEN and CDR2 as SYDVKM. Here the CDR3 reads CASSAGGGAGYTF. The CDR3 nucleotides read TGTGCCAGCAGTGCAGGGGGGGGTGCTGGCTACACCTTC.

The chain couples TRBV7-2 to TRBJ1-1, with D perhaps TRBD1 (5 bases). Germline V gene lookup returns CDR1 SGHTA and CDR2 FQGNSA. The V and J ends lost 6 bases and 1 base respectively, with 12 bases between them. The CDR3 has 14 amino acids. The CDR3, as DNA: TGTGCCAGCAGTTCAGACAGCTGGAACACTGAAGCTTTCTTT. Encoded protein: CASSSDSWNTEAFF.